This entry is about one T cell receptor (beta chain). There is no known antigen for this receptor. No base quality values were provided; no much bigger clone lies one nucleotide off. The sample is drawn from a study of cytotoxic CD8 clonotypes in ibrutinib-treated CLL (dated by TCRdb to the early 2020s). Turning to the overall study: The cohort included around 15 treatment-naive and about a dozen relapsed/refractory patients; 17 to 18 were IGHV unmutated. On average, each sample yielded about 260,000 productive templates and under 95,000 productive rearrangements. Responses were partial in roughly 24 patients and complete in 2; after median about 68 months follow-up, around 15 stayed in remission and 12 progressed. Every remission and progressive disease sample was obtained while ibrutinib was still being received by the patients. The response samples were drawn at a median of roughly twelve months into treatment, with a range of roughly 6 to 40 months. Cryopreserved peripheral blood mononuclear cells were collected at three points: before therapy, at response, and at either sustained remission or disease progression. Of the roughly 86 people in the trial, around 25 had longitudinal samples available. General conclusions and limits of the study: Public clonotypes were found to be uncommon and were observed to contract or remain stable during treatment; the increase in clonality was shown to reflect expansion of private clonotypes at ibrutinib response. Baseline clonality was found to be higher than that of age-matched healthy donors and was strongly correlated with circulating CD8+ T-cell counts. At ibrutinib response clonality went up, during sustained remission it held steady, and at progression it dropped back toward baseline. Sampling times were not matched between patients in sustained remission and patients whose disease was progressing, and lymph node repertoires were not examined.

Per the germline V gene, SGDLS is the CDR1 and YYNGEE is the CDR2. V and J are trimmed by 0 bases and 3 bases, and the gene matches miss 4 bases of the junction. The CDR3 holds 16 amino acids from the cysteine to the phenylalanine. Only CDR3 DNA is held: 48 bases, read in frame from base 1. The sample's time point label is to be understood as: approximately 11 months on ibrutinib. For TCR beta library preparation, 1.5 to 2 micrograms of genomic DNA were extracted from the cryopreserved PBMCs. Longitudinal blood samples from CLL patients on ibrutinib monotherapy underwent high-throughput TCR beta sequencing. The patients took part in an open-label, single-center phase 2 trial of ibrutinib monotherapy. The goal of deep resolution MiSeq sequencing was a depth between 1 in 1 million and 1 in 200,000 T cells, and coverage averaged 10x per clonotype. TCR beta libraries were generated with the immunoSEQ hsTCRB Kit. The study's processing was this. ImmunoSEQ Data Assistant and ImmunoSEQ Analyzer were used for data analysis, and V, D and J genes were assigned according to IMGT definitions. Clonality, which ranges from 0 to 1, was calculated by subtracting the normalized Shannon entropy of productive rearrangement frequencies from one. Public clonotype analysis was restricted to overrepresented clonotypes comprising at least 0.05% of each patient's repertoire. Some 14 age-matched healthy donor repertoires from immuneACCESS served as clonality controls. TCRdb re-hosts the immuneACCESS table, in-frame sequences only. Its copies lack some clones; in the studies checked, an unresolved V gene accounts for under half of them, and the cause for the rest is not known. V, J and clone size are those of that table, while D and trimming were read from the DNA. This sample lists about 200,000 clones; about four fifths were detected once. The ten largest make up about an eighth of the sample.

The input for sequencing was PBMCs, taken after 12 months of ibrutinib treatment. The receptor chain draws on TRBV9 and TRBJ2-3; the junction holds 10 bases that match TRBD2. The TCR sequence derives from a human donor with chronic lymphocytic leukemia. Here is the DNA: TGTGCCAGCAGCGTAGCTATTAGCGGGGGGACAGATACGCAGTATTTT. The translation is CASSVAISGGTDTQYF.